The text below deals with one T cell receptor (beta chain). In the original processing: Counts of nucleated cells, estimated from reference gene primer amplification, were obtained. The data were produced by immunoSEQ multiplex PCR, yet TCRdb's version contains in-frame clones alone and is incomplete. V and J calls plus clone size are reproduced from that table; the DNA served to infer D and trimming. Here the sample spans 150,000 or so clones, around 83% being singletons. This entry belongs to a study of blood T cell repertoires in COVID-19. Across the whole study: COVID-19 samples, acute and convalescent, were from the United States, Italy and Spain. PBMCs, B-cell-depleted T cells, or T cells provided the cDNA or gDNA that made up the material.

The CDR3 totals 14 residues. CDR1 is SQVTM, CDR2 ANQGSEA, per germline. J lost 5 bases, V lost 4 bases, and 11 bases had no gene match. Sequenced material: peripheral blood. The source of this sequence is a human donor in a cohort sampled during active COVID-19. The chain joins TRBV29-1 to TRBJ2-7; 7 bases match TRBD2. CDR3 in DNA: TGCAGCGTTGGGGGGGGTCGCGGTTTCGACGAGCAGTACTTC. It yields the protein CSVGGGRGFDEQYF.